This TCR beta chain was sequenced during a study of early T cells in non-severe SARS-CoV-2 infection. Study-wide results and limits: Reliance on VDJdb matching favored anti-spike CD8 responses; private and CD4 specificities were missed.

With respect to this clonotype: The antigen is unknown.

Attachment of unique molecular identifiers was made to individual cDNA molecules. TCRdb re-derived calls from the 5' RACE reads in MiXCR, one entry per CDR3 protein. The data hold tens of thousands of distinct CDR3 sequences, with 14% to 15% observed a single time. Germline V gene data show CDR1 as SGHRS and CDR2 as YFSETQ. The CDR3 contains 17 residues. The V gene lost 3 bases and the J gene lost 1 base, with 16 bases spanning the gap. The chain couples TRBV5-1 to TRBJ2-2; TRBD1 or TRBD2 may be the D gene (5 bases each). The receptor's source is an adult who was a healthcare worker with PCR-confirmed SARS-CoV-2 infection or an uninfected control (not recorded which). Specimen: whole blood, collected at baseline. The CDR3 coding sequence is TGCGCCAGCAGCTGGCCTCCGGGACGGCTGAACACCGGGGAGCTGTTTTTT. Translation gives CASSWPPGRLNTGELFF.